Below, 12 T cell receptor beta chains from the same sample are listed, as sequenced in a study of T cell repertoires in cytomegalovirus infection. TCRdb reprocessed the reads via MiXCR and lists one record per CDR3 protein. Of hundreds of thousands of distinct CDR3 sequences listed, 9.5% are singletons. The specimen sequenced was PBMCs. These receptor sequences come from a human donor in good health (CMV status not recorded). Some clones in this sample may be carry-over from other donors' samples.

The rearrangement joins TRBV13 to TRBJ2-3, with 8 positions matching TRBD2. The CDR3 covers 16 residues. V trimming: 3 bases; J trimming: 2 bases; junction bases outside the gene matches: 7. The germline CDR1 and CDR2 sequences are PRHDT and FYEKMQ (reference sequence). CDR3 sequence (DNA): TGTGCCAGCAGCTTCCCCAGCGGGGGTGACACAGATACGCAGTATTTT. It encodes CASSFPSGGDTDTQYF.

As concerns this clonotype: A much larger clone lies one base from this, so it may be a read error. The rearrangement uses TRBV19 and TRBJ2-1; 12 nucleotides align to TRBD2. CDR1 LNHDA and CDR2 SQIVND come from the germline V gene (reference sequence). This CDR3 has 15 amino acids. Trimming cost V 5 bases and J 9 bases; bases outside gene matches: 8. For the CDR3, the DNA is TGTGCCAGTAGTCCTAGCGGGGGGGCACACAGTGAGCAGTTCTTC. It encodes CASSPSGGAHSEQFF.

At least ten counts were recorded for this clonotype. This chain uses TRBV6-2 or TRBV6-3 with TRBJ2-7; 7 bases fit TRBD2. CDR1 and CDR2 from the germline V gene are MNHEY and SVGEGT. CDR3 length equals 15 residues. V was pared by 4 bases and J by 1 base, with 7 bases of the junction left unmatched. The chain's CDR3 is CASSSLRGVSYEQYF. The CDR3 nucleotides read TGTGCCAGCAGTTCCCTACGGGGGGTTTCCTACGAGCAGTACTTC.

In this sample, this clonotype turned up a few times. The rearrangement links TRBV7-2 to TRBJ2-7; TRBD2 might be the D (6 bases). Between the trimmed V and J ends, which lost 5 bases and 4 bases, there was a span of 15 bases. CDR3 length: 14 residues. Germline V gene lookup returns CDR1 SGHTA and CDR2 FQGNSA. The CDR3 nucleotides are TGTGCCAGCAGCGCCTCCTCCGGGGGTTACGAGCAGTACTTC. It translates to CASSASSGGYEQYF.

Comment on this clonotype: A much larger clone is a single base away; this may be a read error. The chain couples TRBV28 to TRBJ1-6, with D perhaps matching TRBD1 (5 bases). The CDR3 consists of 15 residues. The germline gives CDR1 MDHEN, CDR2 SYDVKM. The V end lost 0 bases, the J end lost 10 bases, and 13 bases lay between the germline ends. CDR3 DNA sequence: TGTGCCAGCAGTTTATGGGGACTGGAGGGGTCACCCCTCCACTTT. Its protein product is CASSLWGLEGSPLHF.

This rearrangement joins TRBV2 to TRBJ2-5; D is possibly TRBD2 (5 bases). The CDR3 length is 13 residues. Between the trimmed V and J ends, which lost 8 bases and 1 base, there was a span of 11 bases. Germline loops: CDR1 SNHLY, CDR2 FYNNEI. The CDR3 here is CASRREPQETQYF. The CDR3 coding sequence is TGTGCCAGCCGCCGGGAACCCCAAGAGACCCAGTACTTC.

The chain is built from TRBV7-2 and TRBJ1-1, with D hard to call. The CDR3 consists of 15 residues. The germline CDR1 and CDR2 sequences are SGHTA and FQGNSA. Trimming removed 1 base at V and 4 bases at J, with 13 bases between. As DNA, the CDR3 is TGTGCCAGCAGCTTAGTAGGTCAGTCATCCACTGAAGCTTTCTTT. Residues: CASSLVGQSSTEAFF.

This clonotype has a count of ten or more. The V call is TRBV28, the J call TRBJ1-4; TRBD1 matches 10 bases. CDR3 size: 14 residues. The V segment lost 6 bases and the J segment 8 bases; nucleotides outside the gene matches: 6. The germline V gene has CDR1 MDHEN and CDR2 SYDVKM. CDR3 DNA: TGTGCCAGCAGCGGGGGACAGGGGTTGGAAAAACTGTTTTTT. Translated, it gives CASSGGQGLEKLFF.

The chain is built from TRBV11-1 and TRBJ2-7; no clear D gene. This CDR3 contains 14 residues. V lost 5 bases and J lost 0, with 11 bases in between. Germline V gene sequence: CDR1 SGHAT, CDR2 FQDESV (reference sequence). Here the CDR3 DNA reads TGTGCCAGCAGCGCTGGTGGGCCCTCCTACGAGCAGTACTTC. This translates into CASSAGGPSYEQYF.

This clonotype has only a few counts. The chain carries TRBV6-5 and TRBJ2-7; D perhaps matches TRBD2 (5 bases). V lost 2 bases and J lost 1, with 9 bases in between. Per germline, CDR1 MNHEY and CDR2 SVGAGI. This CDR3 comprises 14 residues. The CDR3 DNA reads TGTGCCAGCAGTTACAAGCGGCCGTCCTACGAGCAGTACTTC. This gives the protein CASSYKRPSYEQYF.

In its sample, this clonotype was seen a few times. This chain uses TRBV6-2 or TRBV6-3 with TRBJ1-5; 10 nucleotides match TRBD1. Germline V gene data show CDR1 as MNHEY and CDR2 as SVGEGT. This CDR3 comprises 16 residues. V was clipped by 5 bases and J by 6 bases; unmatched bases: 10. CDR3 residues: CASSTPRGQGSQPQHF. Here the CDR3 DNA reads TGTGCCAGCAGTACCCCACGGGGACAGGGGAGTCAGCCCCAGCATTTT.

The chain combines TRBV28 with TRBJ1-1; D gene ambiguous. Germline-derived CDR1 and CDR2 are MDHEN and SYDVKM. Between the trimmed V and J ends, which lost 5 bases and 10 bases, there was a span of 17 bases. CDR3 size: 13 residues. DNA of the CDR3: TGTGCCAGCAGTCTCCTTGACGGGCAAGGAGCTTTCTTT. Translation gives CASSLLDGQGAFF.